This T cell receptor (beta chain) originates from a study of blood T cell repertoires in COVID-19. Across the whole study: T cells, B-cell-depleted T cells, or PBMCs provided the cDNA or gDNA that served as material.

The V gene lost 5 bases and the J gene lost 3 bases, with 16 bases spanning the gap. The CDR3 runs 15 residues. Germline V gene sequence: CDR1 LNHDA, CDR2 SQIVND (reference sequence). Per the original methods: Reference gene primer amplification in the assay estimated nucleated cell counts. TCRdb's table, derived via immunoSEQ multiplex PCR, lists solely in-frame clones and lacks some. The V and J calls and the clone size are those of that table, but D and trimming were determined from the DNA. Here the sample spans 45,000 to 50,000 clones, 83% being singletons. The clonotype was recovered from a man older than 75 in a cohort sampled during active COVID-19. This chain connects TRBV19 to TRBJ1-2; weak D call: TRBD1 (5 bases). Source material: peripheral blood. The CDR3: CASSLSAGNHYGYTF. The CDR3 nucleotides are TGTGCCAGTAGTCTTTCGGCAGGGAACCACTATGGCTACACCTTC.